A selection of T cell receptor beta chains follows, all from one sample in a study of preoperative IRX-2 immunotherapy in early breast cancer. The data were produced by immunoSEQ multiplex PCR, yet TCRdb's version contains in-frame clones alone and is incomplete. Of tens of thousands of clones listed, 65% to 90% are singletons. The sample was lymph node tissue, taken after IRX-2 immunotherapy. These receptors were obtained from a human donor with breast cancer. CDR3s leave out the opening cysteine and the closing phenylalanine or tryptophan. Each record gives: J gene, V gene, clone size, CDR3 protein. Clone size is stated in some rows and not others, as once, few, many or a class when expanded.

j_gene: TRBJ2-1
v_gene: TRBV12-5
abundance: -
CDR3aa: ASGLIPGEQF

j_gene: TRBJ1-3
v_gene: TRBV27
abundance: -
CDR3aa: ASSPLDREGSGNTIY

j_gene: TRBJ2-5
v_gene: TRBV7-6
abundance: once
CDR3aa: ASSTGLAGFETQY

j_gene: TRBJ2-1
v_gene: TRBV25-1
abundance: -
CDR3aa: ASSEFGGHNEQF

j_gene: TRBJ2-3
v_gene: TRBV28
abundance: -
CDR3aa: ASNSGARFPDTQY

j_gene: TRBJ2-1
v_gene: TRBV2
abundance: -
CDR3aa: ASRGTNYNEQF

j_gene: TRBJ2-5
v_gene: TRBV5-1
abundance: -
CDR3aa: ASSLNSGGLGETQY

j_gene: TRBJ1-1
v_gene: TRBV11-3
abundance: few
CDR3aa: ASSSIEGEDTEAF

j_gene: TRBJ1-2
v_gene: TRBV5-1
abundance: once
CDR3aa: ASSFGRTGNYGYT

j_gene: TRBJ2-7
v_gene: TRBV6-8
abundance: -
CDR3aa: ARVQELYEQY

j_gene: TRBJ1-5
v_gene: TRBV7-8
abundance: -
CDR3aa: ASTPTVLVQPQH

j_gene: TRBJ2-2
v_gene: TRBV19
abundance: -
CDR3aa: ASSIRGRLTGELF

j_gene: TRBJ2-6
v_gene: TRBV28
abundance: -
CDR3aa: ASSSGSPGANVLT

j_gene: TRBJ1-4
v_gene: TRBV11-3
abundance: -
CDR3aa: ASSLWGSVEKLF

j_gene: TRBJ2-1
v_gene: TRBV11-3
abundance: -
CDR3aa: ASSSGLAADNEQF

j_gene: TRBJ1-6
v_gene: TRBV28
abundance: -
CDR3aa: ASSLSRHNSPLH